The 4 T cell receptor beta chains reported below all come from one sample, sequenced in a study of T-cell memory formation after mild COVID-19. TCRdb re-analysed the 5' RACE reads in MiXCR, keeping a single row per CDR3 protein. The profile shows over 35,000 distinct CDR3 sequences, about a tenth of them singletons. Source material: PBMCs or a T cell subset sorted from them (not recorded which). These receptors were taken from an adult woman who had mild COVID-19 (a few samples of this study predate the infection). Cell type and time point are not known.

V is TRBV4-2 and J is TRBJ1-1; D might be TRBD1 (5 bases). Germline values: CDR1 LGHNA, CDR2 YNFKEQ. V was shortened by 4 bases and J by 12 bases, with 18 bases between the two germline ends. This CDR3 comprises 13 residues. CDR3 nucleotides: TGTGCCAGCAGCCCCTCTTTGGAGGGGAAGTCTTTCTTT. Translation: CASSPSLEGKSFF.

In DNA, the CDR3 is TGTGCCAGCAGTTTCGGGACAGGGTACACCGGGGAGCTGTTTTTT. Translated: CASSFGTGYTGELFF. The rearrangement uses TRBV12-3 or TRBV12-4 and TRBJ2-2, with 9 bases lining up with TRBD1. The CDR3 totals 15 residues. The J segment lost 3 bases and the V segment lost 3 bases, leaving 2 bases of the junction unmatched.

This clonotype was picked up a small number of times. The chain employs TRBV14 and TRBJ1-4; D call uncertain. Germline V gene sequence: CDR1 SGHDN, CDR2 FVKESK. V lost 2 bases and J 1 base, leaving 11 bases between the germline ends. The CDR3 covers 16 residues. The CDR3 reads CASSQSPAQTNEKLFF. CDR3 nucleotides: TGTGCCAGCAGCCAAAGCCCCGCGCAAACTAATGAAAAACTGTTTTTT. Based on the CDR3 plus reference TRBV14 and TRBJ1-4, the full variable domain is EAGVTQFPSHSVIEKGQTVTLRCDPISGHDNLYWYRRVMGKEIKFLLHFVKESKQDESGMPNNRFLAERTGGTYSTLKVQPAELEDSGVYFCASSQSPAQTNEKLFFGSGTQLSVL.

This clonotype came up a few times. The chain is built from TRBV2 and TRBJ2-1; TRBD2 matches 12 bases. Looked up from germline, CDR1 is SNHLY and CDR2 is FYNNEI. V lost 2 bases and J lost 9; bases outside the gene matches: 14. This CDR3 is built from 18 residues. The CDR3 protein is CASSERLAGDFTTGEQFF. CDR3 nucleotides: TGTGCCAGCAGTGAAAGACTAGCGGGGGATTTCACCACCGGTGAGCAGTTCTTC.